The count of the clone carrying this T cell receptor beta chain is one. Assay used: immunoSEQ multiplex PCR; TCRdb lists only in-frame clones, some missing. The table records 2,500,000 or so clones, around 94% of them present only once. These data are taken from a study of shared clonotypes between healthy human individuals. Looking at the study overall: The study drew on two women and a few men aged 18 to 49 as donors. Per donor, three plates held CD4 naive cells, three held CD4 memory, two held CD8 naive and one held CD8 memory.

V lost 3 bases and J lost 3, with 12 bases in between. CDR3 length: 14 residues. CDR1 and CDR2 (germline): MNHNS, SASEGT. Material for sequencing was naive CD4+ T cells sorted from blood. Stated subset: CD45RA+ positively selected. This chain connects TRBV6-1 to TRBJ2-7; D may correspond to TRBD1 or TRBD2 (5 bases each). This clonotype originated in a man younger than 30 in good health. CDR3 region: CASSDGAKFYEQYF. For the CDR3, the DNA is TGTGCCAGCAGTGACGGGGCGAAATTCTACGAGCAGTACTTC.